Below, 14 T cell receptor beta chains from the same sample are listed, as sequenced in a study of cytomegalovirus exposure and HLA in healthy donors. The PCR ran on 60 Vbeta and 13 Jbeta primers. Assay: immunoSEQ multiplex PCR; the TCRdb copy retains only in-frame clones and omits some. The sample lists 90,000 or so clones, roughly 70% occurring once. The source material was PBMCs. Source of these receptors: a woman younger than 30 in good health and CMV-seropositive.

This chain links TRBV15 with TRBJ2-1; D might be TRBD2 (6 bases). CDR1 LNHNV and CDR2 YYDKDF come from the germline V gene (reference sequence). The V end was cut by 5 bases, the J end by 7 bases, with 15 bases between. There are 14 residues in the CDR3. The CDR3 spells CATSPGLIKNEQFF. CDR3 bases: TGTGCCACCAGCCCCGGACTAATTAAAAATGAGCAGTTCTTC. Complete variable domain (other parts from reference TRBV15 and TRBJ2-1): DAMVIQNPRYQVTQFGKPVTLSCSQTLNHNVMYWYQQKSSQAPKLLFHYYDKDFNNEADTPDNFQSRRPNTSFCFLDIRSPGLGDTAMYLCATSPGLIKNEQFFGPGTRLTVL.

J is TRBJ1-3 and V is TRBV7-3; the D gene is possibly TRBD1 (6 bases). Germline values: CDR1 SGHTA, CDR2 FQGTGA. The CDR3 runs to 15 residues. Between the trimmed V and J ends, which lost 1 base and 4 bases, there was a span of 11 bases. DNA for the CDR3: TGTGCCAGCAGCTTAATCCCTGGGACAGGAAACACCATATATTTT. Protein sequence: CASSLIPGTGNTIYF.

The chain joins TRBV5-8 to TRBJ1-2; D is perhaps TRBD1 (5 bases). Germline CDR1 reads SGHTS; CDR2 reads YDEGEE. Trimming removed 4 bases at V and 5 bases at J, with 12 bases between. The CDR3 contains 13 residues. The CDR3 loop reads CASSAKGLYGYTF. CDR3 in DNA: TGTGCCAGCAGCGCTAAGGGGTTATATGGCTACACCTTC.

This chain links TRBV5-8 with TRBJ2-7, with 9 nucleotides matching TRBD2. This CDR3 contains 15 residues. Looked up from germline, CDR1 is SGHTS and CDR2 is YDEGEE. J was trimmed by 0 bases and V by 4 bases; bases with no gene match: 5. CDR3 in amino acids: CASSRGLANSYEQYF. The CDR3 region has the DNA TGTGCCAGCAGCCGCGGACTAGCGAACTCCTACGAGCAGTACTTC. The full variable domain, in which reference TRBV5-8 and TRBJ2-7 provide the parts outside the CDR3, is EAGVTQSPTHLIKTRGQQATLRCSPISGHTSVYWYQQALGLGLQFLLWYDEGEERNRGNFPPRFSGRQFPNYSSELNVNALELEDSALYLCASSRGLANSYEQYFGPGTRLTVT.

CDR3 amino acids: CASSPTGIRYNYGYTF. The CDR3, as DNA: TGTGCCAGTAGCCCGACAGGGATAAGGTACAACTATGGCTACACCTTC. The chain joins TRBV19 to TRBJ1-2; 7 bases are shared with TRBD1. The CDR3 sequence is 16 residues long. The J segment lost 2 bases and the V segment lost 6 bases, leaving 12 bases of the junction unmatched. Germline lookup yields CDR1 LNHDA and CDR2 SQIVND (reference sequence).

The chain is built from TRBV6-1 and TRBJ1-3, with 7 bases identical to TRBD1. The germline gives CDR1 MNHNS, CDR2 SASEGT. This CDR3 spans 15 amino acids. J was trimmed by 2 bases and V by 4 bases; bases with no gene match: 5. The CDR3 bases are TGTGCCAGCAGTGTGAACCAGGGGGCTGGAAACACCATATATTTT. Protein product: CASSVNQGAGNTIYF.

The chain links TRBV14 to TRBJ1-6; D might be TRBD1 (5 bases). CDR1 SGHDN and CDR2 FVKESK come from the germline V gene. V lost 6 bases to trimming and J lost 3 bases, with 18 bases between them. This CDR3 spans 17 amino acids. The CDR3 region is CASRRERGRSYNSPLHF. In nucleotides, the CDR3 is TGTGCCAGCAGACGGGAGAGGGGCCGGAGCTATAATTCACCCCTCCACTTT.

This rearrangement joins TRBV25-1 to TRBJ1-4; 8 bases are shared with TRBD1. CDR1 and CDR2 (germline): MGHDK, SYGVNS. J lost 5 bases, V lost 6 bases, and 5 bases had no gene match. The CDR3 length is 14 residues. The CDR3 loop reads CASRSGTGNEKLFF. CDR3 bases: TGTGCCAGCAGATCCGGGACAGGAAATGAAAAACTGTTTTTT.

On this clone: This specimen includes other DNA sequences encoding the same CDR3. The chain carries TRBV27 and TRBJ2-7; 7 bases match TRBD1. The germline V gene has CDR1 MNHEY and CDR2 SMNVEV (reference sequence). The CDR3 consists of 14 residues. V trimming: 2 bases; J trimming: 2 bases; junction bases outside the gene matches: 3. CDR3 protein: CASSLGQGAYEQYF. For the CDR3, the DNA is TGTGCCAGCAGTTTAGGGCAGGGGGCCTACGAGCAGTACTTC.

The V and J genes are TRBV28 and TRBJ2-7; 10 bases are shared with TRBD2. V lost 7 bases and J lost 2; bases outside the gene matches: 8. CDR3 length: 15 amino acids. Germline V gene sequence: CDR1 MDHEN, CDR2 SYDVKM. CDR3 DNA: TGTGCCAGCATCGCTACTAGCGGGATCACCTACGAGCAGTACTTC. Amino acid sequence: CASIATSGITYEQYF. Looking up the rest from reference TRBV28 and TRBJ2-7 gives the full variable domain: DVKVTQSSRYLVKRTGEKVFLECVQDMDHENMFWYRQDPGLGLRLIYFSYDVKMKEKGDIPEGYSVSREKKERFSLILESASTNQTSMYLCASIATSGITYEQYFGPGTRLTVT.

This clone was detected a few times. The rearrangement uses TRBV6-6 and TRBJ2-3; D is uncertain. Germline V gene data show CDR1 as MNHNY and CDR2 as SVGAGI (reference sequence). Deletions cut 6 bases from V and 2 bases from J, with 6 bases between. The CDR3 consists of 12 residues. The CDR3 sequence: CASRAYTDTQYF. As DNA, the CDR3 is TGTGCCAGCAGGGCTTACACAGATACGCAGTATTTT.

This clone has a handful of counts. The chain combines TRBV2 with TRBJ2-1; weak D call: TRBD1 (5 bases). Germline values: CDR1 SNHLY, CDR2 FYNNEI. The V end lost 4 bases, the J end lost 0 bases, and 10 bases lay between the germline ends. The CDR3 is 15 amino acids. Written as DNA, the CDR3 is TGTGCCAGCAGTGTAGGGGATAGCTCCTACAATGAGCAGTTCTTC. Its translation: CASSVGDSSYNEQFF.

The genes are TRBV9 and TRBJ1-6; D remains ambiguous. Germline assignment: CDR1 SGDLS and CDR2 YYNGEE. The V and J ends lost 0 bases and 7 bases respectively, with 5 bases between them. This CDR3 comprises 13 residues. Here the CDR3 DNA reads TGTGCCAGCAGCGTAGATCCAAATTCACCCCTCCACTTT. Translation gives CASSVDPNSPLHF.

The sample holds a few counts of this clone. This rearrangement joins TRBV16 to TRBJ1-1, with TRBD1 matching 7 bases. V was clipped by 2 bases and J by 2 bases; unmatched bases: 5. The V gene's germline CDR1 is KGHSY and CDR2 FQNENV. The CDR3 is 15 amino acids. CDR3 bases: TGTGCCAGCAGCCAAACCCGGACAGGTAACACTGAAGCTTTCTTT. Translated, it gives CASSQTRTGNTEAFF.